Listed below are T cell receptor beta chains from one sample, sequenced in a study of cytomegalovirus exposure and HLA in healthy donors. Profiled with immunoSEQ multiplex PCR; TCRdb holds only in-frame clones, not every one. This sample has 50,000 or so clones; approximately 77% occur once, and the top ten carry approximately 10%. Material for sequencing was PBMCs. The source is a woman aged 50 to 60 in good health and CMV-seronegative. Each CDR3 is given with its conserved first and last residue. A D gene is named only where the DNA matches it firmly. Clone size, where shown, is once, few, many, or a class for clones that have expanded.

DNA: TGTGCCAGCTCACCAGCTAGCGGGAACCAAGAGACCCAGTACTTC; CDR3: CASSPASGNQETQYF; size: .; V: TRBV18; D: TRBD2; J: TRBJ2-5
DNA: TGTGCCTGGAGTGTAGGACAGGGATCCTACGAGCAGTACTTC; CDR3: CAWSVGQGSYEQYF; size: .; V: TRBV30; D: TRBD1; J: TRBJ2-7
DNA: TGTGCCAGCAGCCAATCTGGGGCCAACGTCCTGACTTTC; CDR3: CASSQSGANVLTF; size: .; V: TRBV28; D: .; J: TRBJ2-6
DNA: TGTGCCAGCAGCTTTGGGGGGGGTGGGGGCGCCTACGAGCAGTACTTC; CDR3: CASSFGGGGGAYEQYF; size: .; V: TRBV7-6; D: .; J: TRBJ2-7
DNA: TGTGCCAGCAGTTTTCAGGGGGCGGGTGCTTTCTTT; CDR3: CASSFQGAGAFF; size: .; V: TRBV28; D: TRBD1; J: TRBJ1-1
DNA: TGTGCCAGCAGTGCAAGACTAGCGGGGTACAATGAAGATGGGAATGAGCAGTTCTTC; CDR3: CASSARLAGYNEDGNEQFF; size: few; V: TRBV2; D: TRBD2; J: TRBJ2-1
DNA: TGTGCCAGCAGCCCCGAAGCGACCTACGCTGAAGCTTTCTTT; CDR3: CASSPEATYAEAFF; size: .; V: TRBV7-9; D: .; J: TRBJ1-1
DNA: TGTGCTTCGGCCTCGTCAGGGGAAGATACGCAGTATTTT; CDR3: CASASSGEDTQYF; size: .; V: TRBV6-5; D: .; J: TRBJ2-3
DNA: TGTGCCAGCAGCTCCCAGATAGCGGGGGGGCGAAATGAGCAGTTCTTC; CDR3: CASSSQIAGGRNEQFF; size: .; V: TRBV7-2; D: TRBD2; J: TRBJ2-1
DNA: TGTGCCAGCAGTTTACGAGCCCGGGGGACCCAGTACTTC; CDR3: CASSLRARGTQYF; size: .; V: TRBV27; D: .; J: TRBJ2-5
DNA: TGTGCCAGCAGCTTTGGGACAAGAGAGCAGTACTTC; CDR3: CASSFGTREQYF; size: .; V: TRBV11-2; D: .; J: TRBJ2-7
DNA: TGTGCCAGCAGGGTTGCACCGGCGAGCGATGAGCAGTTCTTC; CDR3: CASRVAPASDEQFF; size: .; V: TRBV6-1; D: .; J: TRBJ2-1
DNA: TGTGCCAGTAGGAGCGGCGGACTTAACACTGAAGCTTTCTTT; CDR3: CASRSGGLNTEAFF; size: .; V: TRBV19; D: .; J: TRBJ1-1
DNA: TGTGCCAGTAGTAGGACAGGGCCCTCCACAGATACGCAGTATTTT; CDR3: CASSRTGPSTDTQYF; size: .; V: TRBV19; D: TRBD1; J: TRBJ2-3
DNA: TGCGCCAGCAGCCCCGGGACAGGGAACAATCAGCCCCAGCATTTT; CDR3: CASSPGTGNNQPQHF; size: .; V: TRBV5-1; D: TRBD1; J: TRBJ1-5
DNA: TGCGCCAGCAGTGAGTCCGGTTTCCATGAGCAGTTCTTC; CDR3: CASSESGFHEQFF; size: .; V: TRBV10-1; D: .; J: TRBJ2-1
DNA: TGCGCCAGCAGCCAATCTCGGAAGGCTTCCAGGGACGAGCAGTACTTC; CDR3: CASSQSRKASRDEQYF; size: few; V: TRBV4-3; D: .; J: TRBJ2-7
DNA: TGTGCCAGCAAACAGGGGGCGTATCAGCCCCAGCATTTT; CDR3: CASKQGAYQPQHF; size: .; V: TRBV2; D: TRBD1; J: TRBJ1-5
DNA: TGTGCCAGCAGCGTAGGTGCGGGTTCTGAGCAGTTCTTC; CDR3: CASSVGAGSEQFF; size: .; V: TRBV9; D: .; J: TRBJ2-1
DNA: TGTGCCAGCAAAGGGACAGCAGATGCCAAAAACATTCAGTACTTC; CDR3: CASKGTADAKNIQYF; size: .; V: TRBV6-5; D: TRBD1; J: TRBJ2-4
DNA: TGTGCCAGCTCAACTGGTCTCTCTGGGGCCAACGTCCTGACTTTC; CDR3: CASSTGLSGANVLTF; size: .; V: TRBV18; D: .; J: TRBJ2-6
DNA: TGCAGCGTTGTGGAGGGCAGCCCCACTGAAGCTTTCTTT; CDR3: CSVVEGSPTEAFF; size: few; V: TRBV29-1; D: .; J: TRBJ1-1
DNA: TGTGCCAGCAGCTTAGATCCAGACTATGGCTACACCTTC; CDR3: CASSLDPDYGYTF; size: .; V: TRBV7-2; D: .; J: TRBJ1-2
DNA: TGTGCCAGCAGTTTCCAACGGGACAGGGTGGGTTTTGGCTACACCTTC; CDR3: CASSFQRDRVGFGYTF; size: .; V: TRBV6-5; D: TRBD1; J: TRBJ1-2
DNA: TGTGCCAGCAGTGGAGGACCTACTAATGGCTACACCTTC; CDR3: CASSGGPTNGYTF; size: .; V: TRBV28; D: .; J: TRBJ1-2
DNA: TGTGCCAGCAGCGTAAGAGGGGGTACCGAGCAGTACTTC; CDR3: CASSVRGGTEQYF; size: .; V: TRBV2; D: .; J: TRBJ2-7
DNA: TGCGCCAGCAGCCAAGATAACGGACTGAATAATTCACCCCTCCACTTT; CDR3: CASSQDNGLNNSPLHF; size: .; V: TRBV4-1; D: .; J: TRBJ1-6
DNA: TGTGCCTGGGGTATCTACGAGCAGTACTTC; CDR3: CAWGIYEQYF; size: .; V: TRBV30; D: .; J: TRBJ2-7
DNA: TGCGCCAGCAGCCCCCGACAGGGTGGAAAGGAAAAACTGTTTTTT; CDR3: CASSPRQGGKEKLFF; size: once; V: TRBV5-1; D: TRBD1; J: TRBJ1-4
DNA: TGTGCCAGCAGCCAAGATGTGGGGGGGGCCGCCTACGAGCAGTACTTC; CDR3: CASSQDVGGAAYEQYF; size: .; V: TRBV4-2; D: .; J: TRBJ2-7
DNA: TGCAGCGCTAGCCGGGACTCCCAACATGGCGAGCAGTACTTC; CDR3: CSASRDSQHGEQYF; size: .; V: TRBV29-1; D: .; J: TRBJ2-7
DNA: TGTGCCAGCAGAGGGACAGGGGAAGCTTTCTTT; CDR3: CASRGTGEAFF; size: .; V: TRBV6-6; D: TRBD1; J: TRBJ1-1
DNA: TGTGCCAGCAGCTCACAGATCGGGGCTAGCGGGATCTACGAGCAGTACTTC; CDR3: CASSSQIGASGIYEQYF; size: .; V: TRBV7-9; D: TRBD2; J: TRBJ2-7
DNA: TGCGCCAGCAGCGACGGGACAGGGAACACTGAAGCTTTCTTT; CDR3: CASSDGTGNTEAFF; size: .; V: TRBV5-1; D: TRBD1; J: TRBJ1-1
DNA: TGTGCCAGCAGAGAAGCGGGGGCCTCCTACGAGCAGTACTTC; CDR3: CASREAGASYEQYF; size: .; V: TRBV7-2; D: TRBD2; J: TRBJ2-7
DNA: TGTGCCAGCATTTGGGACAGGGGTTATGAAAAACTGTTTTTT; CDR3: CASIWDRGYEKLFF; size: .; V: TRBV6-1; D: TRBD1; J: TRBJ1-4
DNA: TGTGCCAGTAGTACCCAGGGGGTGGGTCAGCCCCAGCATTTT; CDR3: CASSTQGVGQPQHF; size: .; V: TRBV19; D: TRBD1; J: TRBJ1-5
DNA: TGTGCCAGCAGAATAGTTGGCGGGGGGCCCAATGAGCAGTTCTTC; CDR3: CASRIVGGGPNEQFF; size: few; V: TRBV7-2; D: TRBD2; J: TRBJ2-1
DNA: TGTGCCACCAGCAGAGTGGCTCCCATTCGCACTAATGAAAAACTGTTTTTT; CDR3: CATSRVAPIRTNEKLFF; size: once; V: TRBV15; D: .; J: TRBJ1-4
DNA: TGTGCCAGCAGTTTACCAGGGGGTAGCTCTGGAAACACCATATATTTT; CDR3: CASSLPGGSSGNTIYF; size: .; V: TRBV28; D: TRBD1; J: TRBJ1-3
DNA: TGTGCCAGCAGTCCCCTGGGCACCTTGAACACTGAAGCTTTCTTT; CDR3: CASSPLGTLNTEAFF; size: few; V: TRBV28; D: .; J: TRBJ1-1
DNA: TGTGCCAGCAGCTTAGACCCTAGCGGGGAGACCCAGTACTTC; CDR3: CASSLDPSGETQYF; size: .; V: TRBV7-6; D: TRBD2; J: TRBJ2-5
DNA: TGTGCCAGCAGTTACCAGGATAGTACGAGCGGCTACACCTTC; CDR3: CASSYQDSTSGYTF; size: .; V: TRBV6-5; D: .; J: TRBJ1-2
DNA: TGTGCCAGCTCCCCCAGGGCAGTAGAGGAGGAGACCCAGTACTTC; CDR3: CASSPRAVEEETQYF; size: .; V: TRBV18; D: .; J: TRBJ2-5
DNA: TGTGCCAGCAGTATCTTCGTCTCGAGAACTGAAGCTTTCTTT; CDR3: CASSIFVSRTEAFF; size: .; V: TRBV11-2; D: .; J: TRBJ1-1
DNA: TGCGCCAGCAGCCAAGATCTTGGACTAGCAGGGGGCCAAGAGACCCAGTACTTC; CDR3: CASSQDLGLAGGQETQYF; size: .; V: TRBV4-1; D: .; J: TRBJ2-5
DNA: TGCAGCGTTTCCAGGGAGGAGGAAAAACTGTTTTTT; CDR3: CSVSREEEKLFF; size: few; V: TRBV29-1; D: .; J: TRBJ1-4
DNA: TGTGCCAGCAGTCCCGGGTCTCACACTGAAGCTTTCTTT; CDR3: CASSPGSHTEAFF; size: once; V: TRBV27; D: .; J: TRBJ1-1
DNA: TGTGCCAGCAGCTTGGGACGGAGCTCCTACAATGAGCAGTTCTTC; CDR3: CASSLGRSSYNEQFF; size: .; V: TRBV5-5; D: .; J: TRBJ2-1
DNA: TGCGCCAGCAGGGCACAGGGGGGTGAAAAACTGTTTTTT; CDR3: CASRAQGGEKLFF; size: .; V: TRBV5-1; D: TRBD1; J: TRBJ1-4
DNA: TGTGCCTGTACCACAGGTGCCCATCAGCCCCAGCATTTT; CDR3: CACTTGAHQPQHF; size: .; V: TRBV30; D: .; J: TRBJ1-5
DNA: TGCGCCAGCCGCGACAGGAACACTGAAGCTTTCTTT; CDR3: CASRDRNTEAFF; size: .; V: TRBV10-2; D: .; J: TRBJ1-1
DNA: TGTGCCAGCAGCCCGGGGGGGGAGCAGTTCTTC; CDR3: CASSPGGEQFF; size: few; V: TRBV11-2; D: TRBD2; J: TRBJ2-1
DNA: TGTGCCAGTAGTAGAGTGACAGGGACTAATGAAAAACTGTTTTTT; CDR3: CASSRVTGTNEKLFF; size: .; V: TRBV19; D: TRBD1; J: TRBJ1-4
DNA: TGTGCCAGCGTTGTTCAGGGGGCCCTTACGCAGTATTTT; CDR3: CASVVQGALTQYF; size: .; V: TRBV2; D: TRBD1; J: TRBJ2-3